This is a list of T cell receptor beta chains from one sample in a study of radiation and T cells in renal cell carcinoma. The repertoire was sequenced with immunoSEQ multiplex PCR; TCRdb's copy has only in-frame clones and lacks some. Of more than 65,000 clones detected, 80% to 90% appear once; the ten largest clones hold 20% to 25%. Here the sequenced sample was blood, taken from a patient whose treatment included radiotherapy and nephrectomy. These receptor sequences come from a woman aged 50 to 60 with renal cell carcinoma. The CDR3 runs from the conserved cysteine through the conserved F or W. The D gene is left open where the match is weak. For some rows the clone size is stated as once, few or many, or as a class when expanded; others skip it.

D gene | J gene | clone size | V gene | CDR3 protein | CDR3 DNA
. | TRBJ1-5 | . | TRBV7-2 | CASSPGYNQPQHF | TGTGCCAGCAGCCCAGGTTACAATCAGCCCCAGCATTTT
. | TRBJ2-6 | . | TRBV19 | CASSIGISGRLAGANVLTF | TGTGCCAGTAGTATCGGGATATCGGGACGGCTTGCTGGGGCCAACGTCCTGACTTTC
TRBD2 | TRBJ2-2 | . | TRBV28 | CASSFKGLAGRGTGELFF | TGTGCCAGCAGTTTCAAGGGACTAGCGGGCCGGGGGACCGGGGAGCTGTTTTTT
TRBD2 | TRBJ2-4 | . | TRBV7-9 | CASSYGTSPDIQYF | TGTGCCAGCAGCTACGGGACTAGCCCGGACATTCAGTACTTC
TRBD1 | TRBJ1-1 | . | TRBV10-2 | CASSESEGQGNTEAFF | TGCGCCAGCAGTGAGTCCGAGGGACAGGGGAACACTGAAGCTTTCTTT
TRBD2 | TRBJ2-7 | . | TRBV19 | CASSETSGAGEQYF | TGTGCCAGTAGTGAGACTAGCGGGGCAGGCGAGCAGTACTTC
. | TRBJ1-5 | once | TRBV7-2 | CASSPMGTYNQPQHF | TGTGCCAGCAGCCCCATGGGCACCTACAATCAGCCCCAGCATTTT
. | TRBJ2-6 | . | TRBV6-1 | CASSEPGANVLTF | TGTGCCAGCAGTGAACCTGGGGCCAACGTCCTGACTTTC
TRBD2 | TRBJ2-1 | . | TRBV4-3 | CASSQDMGGNYNEQFF | TGCGCCAGCAGCCAAGATATGGGGGGGAATTACAATGAGCAGTTCTTC
. | TRBJ1-5 | . | TRBV29-1 | CSVEVGHPYSNQPQHF | TGCAGCGTTGAAGTGGGACACCCGTATAGCAATCAGCCCCAGCATTTT
. | TRBJ1-2 | . | TRBV7-2 | CASTPQGGYGYTF | TGTGCCAGCACCCCTCAAGGTGGCTATGGCTACACCTTC
TRBD1 | TRBJ1-5 | . | TRBV2 | CASSGTGGLQPQHF | TGTGCCAGCAGCGGGACAGGGGGCTTGCAGCCCCAGCATTTT
. | TRBJ1-2 | . | TRBV28 | CASSLAGTPNYGYTF | TGTGCCAGCAGTTTAGCCGGGACACCTAACTATGGCTACACCTTC
. | TRBJ2-5 | . | TRBV6-1 | CASSLGAEETQYF | TGTGCCAGCAGTCTCGGGGCGGAAGAGACCCAGTACTTC
. | TRBJ2-2 | . | TRBV6-1 | CASRGVGFTGELFF | TGTGCCAGCAGGGGAGTGGGTTTCACCGGGGAGCTGTTTTTT
TRBD2 | TRBJ2-1 | . | TRBV7-8 | CASSQTSAMWNEQFF | TGTGCCAGCAGCCAAACTAGCGCGATGTGGAATGAGCAGTTCTTC
TRBD2 | TRBJ2-2 | . | TRBV10-3 | CAIRETSGVNTGELFF | TGTGCCATCAGGGAGACTAGCGGGGTGAACACCGGGGAGCTGTTTTTT
. | TRBJ2-1 | . | TRBV19 | CASSVDRNNEQFF | TGTGCCAGTAGTGTAGACAGAAACAATGAGCAGTTCTTC
. | TRBJ1-1 | . | TRBV7-9 | CASSSPQPEVFF | TGTGCCAGCAGCTCTCCGCAACCGGAAGTTTTCTTT
. | TRBJ2-2 | . | TRBV19 | CASSLETPITGELFF | TGTGCCAGTAGTCTTGAGACCCCGATCACCGGGGAGCTGTTTTTT
. | TRBJ2-3 | . | TRBV5-1 | CASSLGGSTDTQYF | TGCGCCAGCAGCTTGGGGGGAAGCACAGATACGCAGTATTTT
. | TRBJ2-6 | . | TRBV23-1 | CASSQSTGTLSGANVLTF | TGCGCCAGCAGTCAATCTACAGGGACACTATCTGGGGCCAACGTCCTGACTTTC
. | TRBJ1-2 | . | TRBV19 | CASSTHRTDSTYFYGYTF | TGTGCCAGTAGTACCCATCGGACAGACTCAACCTACTTCTATGGCTACACCTTC
. | TRBJ1-1 | . | TRBV6-5 | CASSYSRATEAFF | TGTGCCAGCAGTTACTCAAGGGCCACTGAAGCTTTCTTT
. | TRBJ1-1 | . | TRBV28 | CASRANTEAFF | TGTGCCAGCAGGGCGAACACTGAAGCTTTCTTT
TRBD1 | TRBJ1-5 | . | TRBV28 | CASSPGQGGQPQHF | TGTGCCAGCAGCCCTGGACAGGGCGGTCAGCCCCAGCATTTT
. | TRBJ1-2 | . | TRBV27 | CASSLQDGLGGYTF | TGTGCCAGCAGTTTACAGGACGGTCTGGGAGGCTACACCTTC
. | TRBJ2-7 | . | TRBV28 | CASSSPGGTARGKQYF | TGTGCCAGCAGTTCTCCCGGCGGGACAGCCCGTGGGAAGCAGTACTTC
. | TRBJ2-5 | once | TRBV11-3 | CASSLGARVQETQYF | TGTGCCAGCAGCTTAGGCGCTCGGGTACAAGAGACCCAGTACTTC
TRBD1 | TRBJ2-5 | once | TRBV6-6 | CASSYTGGDEETQYF | TGTGCCAGCAGCTATACAGGGGGCGATGAAGAGACCCAGTACTTC
. | TRBJ2-7 | . | TRBV5-1 | CASSRTLTGLYEQYF | TGCGCCAGCAGCAGGACCTTGACAGGTCTGTACGAGCAGTACTTC
. | TRBJ2-3 | . | TRBV4-3 | CASSQDLPTASDTQYF | TGCGCCAGCAGCCAAGATCTTCCGACTGCCTCAGATACGCAGTATTTT
. | TRBJ2-3 | . | TRBV4-3 | CASSLTADTQYF | TGCGCCAGCAGCCTGACCGCGGATACGCAGTATTTT
. | TRBJ1-3 | . | TRBV7-2 | CASSLVGAYSGNTIYF | TGTGCCAGCAGCTTAGTAGGGGCCTACTCTGGAAACACCATATATTTT
. | TRBJ2-5 | . | TRBV25-1 | CASSAWEGAQETQYF | TGTGCCAGCAGTGCCTGGGAAGGGGCACAAGAGACCCAGTACTTC